This T cell receptor beta chain emerged from a study of identical twins. This CDR3 contains 16 residues. The V and J ends lost 5 bases and 6 bases respectively, with 19 bases between them. The germline gives CDR1 SGHVS, CDR2 FQNEAQ. TCRdb re-analysed the 5' RACE reads in MiXCR, keeping a single row per CDR3 protein. The table records more than 600,000 distinct CDR3 sequences, 15% to 20% of them present only once. The same data also contributed to another study, on T cells expressing NK-cell markers.

The sequenced material came from PBMCs. The rearrangement joins TRBV7-8 to TRBJ2-2; D is possibly TRBD1 or TRBD2 (5 bases each). This sequence originates from a woman aged 18-35 years in good health. Here the CDR3 reads CASSPGASIFAGELFF. As DNA, the CDR3 is TGTGCCAGCAGCCCTGGGGCTAGCATCTTCGCCGGGGAGCTGTTTTTT. Full variable domain (missing parts from reference TRBV7-8 and TRBJ2-2): GAGVSQSPRYKVAKRGQDVALRCDPISGHVSLFWYQQALGQGPEFLTYFQNEAQLDKSGLPSDRFFAERPEGSVSTLKIQRTQQEDSAVYLCASSPGASIFAGELFFGEGSRLTVL.